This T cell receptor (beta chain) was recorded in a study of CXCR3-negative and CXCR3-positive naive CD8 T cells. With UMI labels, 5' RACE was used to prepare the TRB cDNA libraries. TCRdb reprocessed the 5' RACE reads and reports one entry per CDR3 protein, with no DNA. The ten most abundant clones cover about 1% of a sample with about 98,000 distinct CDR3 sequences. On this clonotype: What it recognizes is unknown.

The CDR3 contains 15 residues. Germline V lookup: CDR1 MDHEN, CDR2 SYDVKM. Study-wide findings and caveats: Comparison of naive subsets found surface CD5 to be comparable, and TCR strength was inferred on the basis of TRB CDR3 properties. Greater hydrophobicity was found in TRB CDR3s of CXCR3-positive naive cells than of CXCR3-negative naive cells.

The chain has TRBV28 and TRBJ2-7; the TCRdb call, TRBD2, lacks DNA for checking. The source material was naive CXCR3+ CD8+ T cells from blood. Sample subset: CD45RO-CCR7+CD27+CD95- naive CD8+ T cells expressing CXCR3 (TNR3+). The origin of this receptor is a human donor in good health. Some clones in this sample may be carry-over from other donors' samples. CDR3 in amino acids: CASSVLQGLPYEQYF.